The present entry profiles one T cell receptor (beta chain) with its context. The antigen is not known. The data originate from a study of T cell responses to AZD1222 COVID-19 vaccine. The study, taken as a whole, reports: Nearly half of unique spike-specific TCRs reportedly avoided B.1.351 and B.1.1.7 mutated regions.

Some clones are missing from TCRdb's copy, which holds only in-frame ones; the method was immunoSEQ multiplex PCR. Counted here are fewer than 180,000 clones, around 94% occurring once; the ten biggest clones make up roughly 1.3%. The sequencing used peripheral blood, collected on day 0 of AZD1222 vaccination. The sequence came from an adult in good health.

This CDR3 is CATSDSGTGHNEQFF. The CDR3 nucleotides are TGTGCCACCAGTGATTCCGGGACAGGACACAATGAGCAGTTCTTC. J is TRBJ2-1 and V is TRBV24-1; 8 bases agree with TRBD1. Germline V gives CDR1 KGHDR, CDR2 SFDVKD. This CDR3 contains 15 residues. Germline trimming cut 2 bases from V and 5 bases from J; bases unmatched to any gene: 4.